The 28 T cell receptor beta chains listed next were all sequenced from one sample in a study of shared clonotypes between healthy human individuals (dated by TCRdb to about 2020). The library came from the immunoSEQ multiplex PCR assay. TCRdb mirrors the immuneACCESS table, restricted to in-frame sequences. Some clones are absent from its copies; in checked studies, under half trace to an unresolved V gene, and the reason for the others is unknown. The sample data list under 2.5 million clones, and 85% to 95% of these were observed just once. The ten largest account for more than 0.35% of the sample. The sample comprised naive CD4+ T cells from PBMCs. This specimen's cell subset or site label, per the study, means: CD45RA+ positively selected. Receptors originate from a man between 18 and 35 years old in good health. Some clones in this sample may be carry-over from other donors' samples.

This clone showed up just once. This chain links TRBV28 with TRBJ2-7; the D gene is possibly TRBD1 (6 bases). There are 16 residues in the CDR3. V dropped 3 bases and J dropped 5 bases, with 20 bases sitting between them. Germline V gene sequence: CDR1 MDHEN, CDR2 SYDVKM. This chain's CDR3 is CASSLLPGAGADEQYF. The DNA of the CDR3 is TGTGCCAGCAGTTTGTTACCCGGGGCAGGGGCTGACGAGCAGTACTTC. The whole variable domain, filled in from reference TRBV28 and TRBJ2-7, reads DVKVTQSSRYLVKRTGEKVFLECVQDMDHENMFWYRQDPGLGLRLIYFSYDVKMKEKGDIPEGYSVSREKKERFSLILESASTNQTSMYLCASSLLPGAGADEQYFGPGTRLTVT.

This clone occurred once. V gene TRBV5-1 combines with J gene TRBJ1-4, with D tentatively TRBD1 (6 bases). The CDR3 is made up of 13 amino acids. With 7 bases removed from V and 4 bases from J, the gap between germline ends came to 11 bases. In germline, CDR1 is SGHRS, CDR2 YFSETQ. The CDR3 protein is CASGRDNNEKLFF. The CDR3 DNA follows: TGCGCCAGCGGCCGGGACAATAATGAAAAACTGTTTTTT.

V and J are TRBV27 and TRBJ1-2, with TRBD1 matching over 9 bases. The CDR3 extends over 13 amino acids. Germline values: CDR1 MNHEY, CDR2 SMNVEV (reference sequence). With V trimmed by 5 bases and J by 8 bases, 6 bases remained unmatched. As DNA, the CDR3 is TGTGCCAGCAGTGCCGGGACAGGGAACGGCTACACCTTC. Protein product: CASSAGTGNGYTF.

Only one count was recorded for this clone. The chain has TRBV4-3 and TRBJ1-5; D gene ambiguous. Germline values: CDR1 LGHNA, CDR2 YSLEER. The CDR3 length is 16 residues. The V end lost 0 bases, the J end lost 3 bases, and 12 bases lay between the germline ends. DNA of the CDR3: TGCGCCAGCAGCCAAGATCCCCATTCTGCCAATCAGCCCCAGCATTTT. This translates into CASSQDPHSANQPQHF.

This chain connects TRBV7-2 to TRBJ2-7; D might be TRBD1 (5 bases). Germline V lookup: CDR1 SGHTA, CDR2 FQGNSA. V was shortened by 6 bases and J by 1 base, with 13 bases between the two germline ends. There are 14 residues in the CDR3. The CDR3 sequence: CASSLTGLSYEQYF. The CDR3 nucleotides read TGTGCCAGCAGTTTAACAGGCCTTTCCTACGAGCAGTACTTC.

The rearrangement uses TRBV4-1 and TRBJ1-5, with D perhaps TRBD1 (6 bases). The CDR3 consists of 14 residues. V was pared by 1 base and J by 6 bases, with 10 bases between. Looked up from germline, CDR1 is MGHRA and CDR2 is YSYEKL. This CDR3 reads CASSQGGGLQPQHF. CDR3 nucleotides: TGCGCCAGCAGCCAAGGGGGGGGGCTTCAGCCCCAGCATTTT.

This chain links TRBV10-3 with TRBJ2-5; D is possibly TRBD2 (5 bases). The V end lost 3 bases, the J end lost 7 bases, and 18 bases lay between the germline ends. The CDR3 length is 15 residues. Germline V gene data show CDR1 as ENHRY and CDR2 as SYGVKD. CDR3 sequence: CAISDLSEGGGTQYF. For the CDR3, the DNA is TGTGCCATCAGTGATCTATCGGAAGGAGGCGGGACCCAGTACTTC.

The J gene is TRBJ2-1, the V gene TRBV6-6; D is ambiguous. This CDR3 is built from 15 residues. The germline CDR1 and CDR2 sequences are MNHNY and SVGAGI (reference sequence). Trimming took 0 bases from V and 5 from J, leaving 11 bases between them. The CDR3 bases are TGTGCCAGCAGTTACTCAAGTTGGGCTGACAATGAGCAGTTCTTC. It specifies CASSYSSWADNEQFF.

The rearrangement joins TRBV4-1 to TRBJ2-7; tentatively, D is TRBD1 (6 bases). Looked up from germline, CDR1 is MGHRA and CDR2 is YSYEKL. This CDR3 region has 15 residues. The V and J ends lost 1 base and 2 bases respectively, with 12 bases between them. CDR3 sequence reads: CASSQAGTGTYEQYF. DNA for the CDR3: TGCGCCAGCAGCCAAGCTGGAACAGGGACCTACGAGCAGTACTTC.

The J gene is TRBJ1-1, the V gene TRBV9; TRBD1 aligns across 9 bases. This CDR3 is built from 14 residues. V dropped 4 bases and J dropped 5; count of bases not matched to a gene: 6. Germline-derived CDR1 and CDR2 are SGDLS and YYNGEE. The CDR3 is CASSSRTGVTEAFF. The CDR3 coding sequence is TGTGCCAGCAGCTCCCGGACAGGGGTTACTGAAGCTTTCTTT.

Of note for this clone: This same CDR3 is encoded by further DNA sequences in the sample. The V gene is TRBV28, the J gene TRBJ2-3, with D uncertain. The CDR3 is made up of 12 amino acids. Trimming took 6 bases from V and 5 from J, leaving 9 bases between them. Looked up from germline, CDR1 is MDHEN and CDR2 is SYDVKM. CDR3 residues: CASSPWGDTQYF. CDR3 sequence (DNA): TGTGCCAGCAGCCCTTGGGGAGATACGCAGTATTTT.

This chain connects TRBV6-1 to TRBJ2-7; 8 bases line up with TRBD2. V shed 10 bases and J 0 bases; nucleotides not matched to a gene: 5. Germline V gene sequence: CDR1 MNHNS, CDR2 SASEGT. The CDR3 loop spans 13 amino acids. CDR3 protein: CAILSGISYEQYF. The CDR3 DNA follows: TGTGCCATCCTTAGCGGGATCTCCTACGAGCAGTACTTC.

This clone appeared once. This chain joins TRBV5-4 and TRBJ1-2, with 9 bases that match TRBD1. Unmatched junction bases numbered 6, after V lost 5 bases and J lost 4 bases. Germline values: CDR1 SGHNT, CDR2 YYREEE (reference sequence). The CDR3 has 14 residues. CDR3: CASRGRTGVYGYTF. For the CDR3, the DNA is TGTGCCAGCAGGGGAAGGACAGGGGTCTATGGCTACACCTTC. Full variable domain (remainder filled in from reference TRBV5-4 and TRBJ1-2): ETGVTQSPTHLIKTRGQQVTLRCSSQSGHNTVSWYQQALGQGPQFIFQYYREEENGRGNFPPRFSGLQFPNYSSELNVNALELDDSALYLCASRGRTGVYGYTFGSGTRLTVV.

In nucleotides, the CDR3 is TGTGCCAGCAGCGTAGTAGGAGGGATAGGTGAGCAGTTCTTC. It specifies CASSVVGGIGEQFF. The chain carries TRBV9 and TRBJ2-1; TRBD2 might be the D (6 bases). With 0 bases removed from V and 9 bases from J, the gap between germline ends came to 13 bases. Germline V lookup: CDR1 SGDLS, CDR2 YYNGEE. This CDR3 region has 14 residues.

The J gene is TRBJ2-5, the V gene TRBV5-4; 15 bases line up with TRBD2. This CDR3 has 18 amino acids. Germline lookup yields CDR1 SGHNT and CDR2 YYREEE (reference sequence). V was pared by 4 bases and J by 0 bases, with 7 bases of the junction left unmatched. The CDR3 nucleotides are TGTGCCAGCAGCCCAACGGGGACTAGCGGGAGGTACCAAGAGACCCAGTACTTC. It specifies CASSPTGTSGRYQETQYF.

This clone appeared a few times. This chain connects TRBV7-9 to TRBJ1-4; no clear D gene. Germline values: CDR1 SEHNR, CDR2 FQNEAQ (reference sequence). V shed 7 bases and J shed 3 bases, with 12 bases lying between them. This CDR3 is 14 amino acids long. The chain's CDR3 is CASTPGRANEKLFF. The CDR3 bases are TGTGCCAGCACCCCCGGGAGGGCTAATGAAAAACTGTTTTTT.

V usage is TRBV5-1 and J usage is TRBJ2-6, with D tentatively TRBD2 (6 bases). The germline V and J ends were trimmed by 2 bases and 0 bases, with 27 bases remaining between them. The V gene's germline CDR1 is SGHRS and CDR2 YFSETQ. This CDR3 has 22 residues. The DNA of the CDR3 is TGCGCCAGCAGCTTCGGGGACGGCCAGCTCCGGAGGGAGTCCTCTGGGGCCAACGTCCTGACTTTC. Amino acids: CASSFGDGQLRRESSGANVLTF.

The rearrangement links TRBV14 to TRBJ2-2; 9 bases line up with TRBD2. Trimming cost V 3 bases and J 6 bases; bases outside gene matches: 11. The CDR3 runs 17 residues. CDR1 SGHDN and CDR2 FVKESK come from the germline V gene. The CDR3 loop reads CASSHRASGRWSGELFF. The CDR3 DNA follows: TGTGCCAGCAGCCATCGTGCAAGCGGGAGGTGGTCCGGGGAGCTGTTTTTT. Full variable domain (outside the CDR3, taken from reference TRBV14 and TRBJ2-2): EAGVTQFPSHSVIEKGQTVTLRCDPISGHDNLYWYRRVMGKEIKFLLHFVKESKQDESGMPNNRFLAERTGGTYSTLKVQPAELEDSGVYFCASSHRASGRWSGELFFGEGSRLTVL.

The V and J genes are TRBV27 and TRBJ2-7, with D perhaps TRBD1 or TRBD2 (5 bases each). CDR3 size: 15 residues. V was shortened by 5 bases and J by 4 bases, with 18 bases between the two germline ends. CDR1 and CDR2 from the germline V gene are MNHEY and SMNVEV (reference sequence). CDR3: CASSKFIGTYYEQYF. CDR3 nucleotides: TGTGCCAGCAGTAAGTTTATAGGGACCTATTACGAGCAGTACTTC.

This chain connects TRBV7-3 to TRBJ2-1, with 14 bases fitting TRBD2. The CDR3 covers 16 residues. After removal of 2 bases from V and 9 bases from J, the junction contained 6 bases not matched to a gene. The V gene's germline CDR1 is SGHTA and CDR2 FQGTGA. DNA of the CDR3: TGTGCCAGCAGCTTACCCGGGACTAGCGGGAGAGGTGAGCAGTTCTTC. As protein: CASSLPGTSGRGEQFF. The full variable domain, its missing parts supplied by reference TRBV7-3 and TRBJ2-1, is GAGVSQTPSNKVTEKGKYVELRCDPISGHTALYWYRQSLGQGPEFLIYFQGTGAADDSGLPNDRFFAVRPEGSVSTLKIQRTERGDSAVYLCASSLPGTSGRGEQFFGPGTRLTVL.

CDR3 sequence: CASTAGYNEQFF. CDR3 sequence (DNA): TGTGCCAGCACCGCGGGATACAATGAGCAGTTCTTC. This chain connects TRBV2 to TRBJ2-1; D may be TRBD2 (6 bases). Germline CDR1 reads SNHLY; CDR2 reads FYNNEI. The ends were cut back, 7 bases at V and 4 bases at J, with 8 bases in the middle. The CDR3 covers 12 residues.

In the case of this clone: This same CDR3 is encoded by further DNA sequences in the sample. The V and J genes are TRBV7-9 and TRBJ2-3; the D gene is possibly TRBD2 (6 bases). The CDR3 is made up of 13 amino acids. V lost 6 bases, J lost 4 bases, and 11 bases lay in between. Germline lookup yields CDR1 SEHNR and CDR2 FQNEAQ (reference sequence). The DNA for the CDR3 is TGTGCCAGCAGTCCGTGGGGGGCAGATACGCAGTATTTT. Translation gives CASSPWGADTQYF. The entire variable domain, with the rest obtained from reference TRBV7-9 and TRBJ2-3, is as follows: DTGVSQNPRHKITKRGQNVTFRCDPISEHNRLYWYRQTLGQGPEFLTYFQNEAQLEKSRLLSDRFSAERPKGSFSTLEIQRTEQGDSAMYLCASSPWGADTQYFGPGTRLTVL.

The V and J genes are TRBV7-8 and TRBJ2-5; D assignment may be TRBD1 or TRBD2 (5 bases each). CDR1 is SGHVS, CDR2 FQNEAQ, per germline. Trimming shortened V by 1 base and J by 10 bases, and 19 bases separated the two germline ends. The CDR3 runs 15 residues. The CDR3 is CASSLVAGTGGVQYF. In nucleotides, the CDR3 is TGTGCCAGCAGCTTAGTTGCCGGGACCGGAGGTGTCCAGTACTTC.

This clone was counted only a few times. The chain has TRBV28 and TRBJ2-4; D remains ambiguous. Trimming cost V 7 bases and J 9 bases, with 16 bases left between them. This CDR3 region has 13 residues. CDR1 and CDR2 (germline): MDHEN, SYDVKM. The CDR3: CASTNFLVGIQYF. Here the CDR3 DNA reads TGTGCCAGCACCAATTTCCTTGTTGGCATTCAGTACTTC.

The J gene is TRBJ1-3, the V gene TRBV5-1; D ambiguous. The ends were cut back, 5 bases at V and 0 bases at J, with 9 bases in the middle. The CDR3 is 14 residues long. CDR1 is SGHRS and CDR2 is YFSETQ in the germline V gene. The CDR3 region has the DNA TGCGCCAGCAGTCAGGCGGTCTCTGGAAACACCATATATTTT. This gives the protein CASSQAVSGNTIYF. Drawing the rest from reference TRBV5-1 and TRBJ1-3, the complete variable domain is KAGVTQTPRYLIKTRGQQVTLSCSPISGHRSVSWYQQTPGQGLQFLFEYFSETQRNKGNFPGRFSGRQFSNSRSEMNVSTLELGDSALYLCASSQAVSGNTIYFGEGSWLTVV.

This chain uses TRBV5-1 with TRBJ2-5; 8 nucleotides align to TRBD1. This CDR3 has 14 residues. The germline CDR1 and CDR2 sequences are SGHRS and YFSETQ. The junction had 8 bases not matched to a gene; V was cut back by 3 bases and J by 7 bases. The chain's CDR3 is CASSSDRVLGTQYF. The CDR3 bases are TGCGCCAGCAGCTCGGACAGGGTACTTGGGACCCAGTACTTC.

V usage is TRBV4-3 and J usage is TRBJ2-4, with D tentatively TRBD1 (5 bases). Germline V gene lookup returns CDR1 LGHNA and CDR2 YSLEER. This CDR3 is 15 amino acids long. Trimming took off 4 bases at V and 5 bases at J, with 15 bases between the two ends. The CDR3 is CASSPALGHQNIQYF. CDR3 in DNA: TGCGCCAGCAGCCCAGCGCTGGGGCACCAAAACATTCAGTACTTC.

CDR3 sequence (DNA): TGTGCCAGCAGTCCACGACAAGATTCCTACGAGCAGTACTTC. Protein sequence: CASSPRQDSYEQYF. The chain carries TRBV6-6 and TRBJ2-7, with D unclear. V was clipped by 5 bases and J by 1 base, with 12 bases between them. CDR1 is MNHNY, CDR2 SVGAGI, per germline (reference sequence). The CDR3 loop spans 14 amino acids.